The 28 T cell receptor beta chains below all came from one sample that was sequenced in a study of blood T cell repertoires in COVID-19. Clones were read by immunoSEQ multiplex PCR, and TCRdb kept only the in-frame ones, dropping some. The sample has some 250,000 clones, around 90% seen once; the top ten hold approximately 1.2%. What was sequenced was PBMCs or T cells enriched from blood (not recorded which). Receptors originate from a human donor in a cohort exposed to, infected with or recovered from COVID-19 (not recorded which). The donor label of this sample is uncertain.

The chain couples TRBV7-9 to TRBJ1-2; maybe TRBD1 (6 bases). The V gene lost 3 bases and the J gene lost 1 base, with 12 bases spanning the gap. The length of the CDR3 is 15 residues. Germline V gene lookup returns CDR1 SEHNR and CDR2 FQNEAQ (reference sequence). As DNA, the CDR3 is TGTGCCAGCAGCTTGGCGACAGGCATTAACTATGGCTACACCTTC. Translating it yields CASSLATGINYGYTF.

This rearrangement joins TRBV5-4 to TRBJ1-1; 9 bases agree with TRBD1. Germline values: CDR1 SGHNT, CDR2 YYREEE (reference sequence). The J segment lost 4 bases and the V segment lost 2 bases, leaving 6 bases of the junction unmatched. The CDR3 length is 15 residues. In DNA, the CDR3 is TGTGCCAGCAGCTTCACAGGGGGCGTAAGCACTGAAGCTTTCTTT. It is translated as CASSFTGGVSTEAFF. The entire variable domain, with the rest obtained from reference TRBV5-4 and TRBJ1-1, is as follows: ETGVTQSPTHLIKTRGQQVTLRCSSQSGHNTVSWYQQALGQGPQFIFQYYREEENGRGNFPPRFSGLQFPNYSSELNVNALELDDSALYLCASSFTGGVSTEAFFGQGTRLTVV.

The chain uses TRBV10-3 and TRBJ2-3, with D possibly TRBD2 on 6 matching bases. This CDR3 region has 15 residues. V was clipped by 6 bases and J by 0 bases, with 13 bases between them. The germline CDR1 and CDR2 sequences are ENHRY and SYGVKD. CDR3 amino acids: CAIRSRDRSTDTQYF. CDR3 bases: TGTGCCATCAGGTCGCGGGACCGGAGCACAGATACGCAGTATTTT.

This chain joins TRBV3-1 (or the pseudogene TRBV3-2) and TRBJ1-1; D is perhaps TRBD1 (6 bases). The V gene's germline CDR1 is LGHDT and CDR2 YNNKEL (reference sequence). The CDR3 has 15 residues. The ends were cut back, 0 bases at V and 4 bases at J, with 12 bases in the middle. The CDR3 loop reads CASSQDAGAGTEAFF. In nucleotides, the CDR3 is TGTGCCAGCAGCCAAGATGCGGGGGCAGGCACTGAAGCTTTCTTT.

The chain employs TRBV3-1 (or the pseudogene TRBV3-2) and TRBJ1-1; 8 bases are a match to TRBD1. CDR3 length: 15 amino acids. V shed 7 bases, J shed 0 bases, and the junction held 7 bases outside the gene matches. Germline-derived CDR1 and CDR2 are LGHDT and YNNKEL (reference sequence). Written as DNA, the CDR3 is TGTGCCAGCAAGGGGACAGGCCAGATGAACACTGAAGCTTTCTTT. It specifies CASKGTGQMNTEAFF.

The chain is built from TRBV5-1 and TRBJ1-1, with no clear D. CDR3 size: 12 residues. The V and J ends lost 0 bases and 3 bases respectively, with 3 bases between them. CDR1 and CDR2 from the germline V gene are SGHRS and YFSETQ. Here the CDR3 DNA reads TGCGCCAGCAGCTTGGGAGACACTGAAGCTTTCTTT. Amino acid sequence: CASSLGDTEAFF.

The chain recombines TRBV4-1 with TRBJ1-2, with D possibly being TRBD1 (5 bases). In germline, CDR1 is MGHRA, CDR2 YSYEKL. V was shortened by 1 base and J by 5 bases, with 17 bases between the two germline ends. The CDR3 has 16 residues. Written as DNA, the CDR3 is TGCGCCAGCAGCCAAGGCTCAGGGTTGATGGAGTATGGCTACACCTTC. Protein product: CASSQGSGLMEYGYTF.

V gene TRBV18 combines with J gene TRBJ1-2; 8 nucleotides agree with TRBD1. The CDR3 has 12 amino acids. With V trimmed by 5 bases and J by 8 bases, 4 bases remained unmatched. Germline V gives CDR1 KGHSH, CDR2 LQKENI. Here the CDR3 reads CASSAGGEGYTF. Here the CDR3 DNA reads TGTGCCAGCTCAGCAGGGGGCGAAGGCTACACCTTC. The full variable domain, its missing parts supplied by reference TRBV18 and TRBJ1-2, is NAGVMQNPRHLVRRRGQEARLRCSPMKGHSHVYWYRQLPEEGLKFMVYLQKENIIDESGMPKERFSAEFPKEGPSILRIQQVVRGDSAAYFCASSAGGEGYTFGSGTRLTVV.

The rearrangement joins TRBV5-5 to TRBJ1-4, with TRBD1 matching 7 bases. Trimming removed 2 bases from V and 6 bases from J; junction bases left unmatched: 4. Germline assignment: CDR1 SGHKS and CDR2 YYEKEE (reference sequence). This CDR3 has 14 residues. This chain's CDR3 is CASSFNTGDEKLFF. CDR3 sequence (DNA): TGTGCCAGCAGCTTTAACACAGGGGATGAAAAACTGTTTTTT.

V usage is TRBV5-6 and J usage is TRBJ1-2; D uncertain. V gave up 0 bases and J gave up 4 bases, with 10 bases separating them. CDR1 and CDR2 (germline): SGHDT, YYEEEE. The length of the CDR3 is 14 residues. CDR3: CASSLDGRPYGYTF. DNA of the CDR3: TGTGCCAGCAGCTTGGATGGGAGACCCTATGGCTACACCTTC. Looking up the rest from reference TRBV5-6 and TRBJ1-2 gives the full variable domain: DAGVTQSPTHLIKTRGQQVTLRCSPKSGHDTVSWYQQALGQGPQFIFQYYEEEERQRGNFPDRFSGHQFPNYSSELNVNALLLGDSALYLCASSLDGRPYGYTFGSGTRLTVV.

This chain connects TRBV5-4 to TRBJ2-3; 9 bases fit TRBD2. V lost 1 base and J lost 6; bases outside the gene matches: 9. CDR1 is SGHNT and CDR2 is YYREEE in the germline V gene (reference sequence). The CDR3 is 16 amino acids. The CDR3, as DNA: TGTGCCAGCAGCTTGATGGCTAGCGGGGAACGGGATACGCAGTATTTT. This encodes CASSLMASGERDTQYF.

The CDR3, as DNA: TGCGCCAGCAGCACCGGACAGGGGGCGGCGGGAAACACCATATATTTT. Protein product: CASSTGQGAAGNTIYF. This sequence joins TRBV5-1 and TRBJ1-3, with 11 bases aligning to TRBD1. Looked up from germline, CDR1 is SGHRS and CDR2 is YFSETQ. The CDR3 is 16 residues long. Unmatched junction bases numbered 7, after V lost 4 bases and J lost 4 bases.

V gene TRBV9 combines with J gene TRBJ2-1; 7 bases map to TRBD1. The CDR3 contains 12 residues. The V gene end was trimmed by 3 bases and the J gene end by 8 bases; junction bases not matched to a gene: 2. Germline CDR1 and CDR2: SGDLS and YYNGEE. The CDR3 loop is CASSATGYEQFF. CDR3 bases: TGTGCCAGCAGCGCGACAGGGTATGAGCAGTTCTTC.

The J gene is TRBJ1-2, the V gene TRBV12-3 or TRBV12-4; no definite D call. Trimming removed 0 bases at V and 5 bases at J, with 7 bases between. This CDR3 has 13 amino acids. The CDR3 coding sequence is TGTGCCAGCAGTTTAGCCGCCGGGTATGGCTACACCTTC. It specifies CASSLAAGYGYTF.

Written as DNA, the CDR3 is TGTGCCAGCAGCTTCTTCTCTGGAAACACCATATATTTT. Translated, it gives CASSFFSGNTIYF. The chain is built from TRBV7-9 and TRBJ1-3; D ambiguous. Germline V lookup: CDR1 SEHNR, CDR2 FQNEAQ (reference sequence). V dropped 3 bases and J dropped 0 bases, with 3 bases sitting between them. This CDR3 has 13 amino acids.

The chain combines TRBV7-9 with TRBJ2-5; D is undetermined. Between the trimmed V and J ends, which lost 1 base and 4 bases, there was a span of 4 bases. Germline CDR1 SEHNR, CDR2 FQNEAQ (reference sequence). This CDR3 is built from 12 residues. The CDR3, as DNA: TGTGCCAGCAGCTTAGTATCAGAGACCCAGTACTTC. It yields the protein CASSLVSETQYF.

This chain links TRBV7-8 with TRBJ2-7; 12 bases are a match to TRBD2. Unmatched junction bases numbered 18, after V lost 7 bases and J lost 2 bases. The CDR3 runs to 19 residues. Germline V CDR1 and CDR2: SGHVS, FQNEAQ. The DNA for the CDR3 is TGTGCCAGCATCCGACGAAGGACTAGCGGGGTTTCGATAACCTACGAGCAGTACTTC. It translates to CASIRRRTSGVSITYEQYF.

V is TRBV12-1 and J is TRBJ2-2; the tabulated D call, TRBD2, remains unverified against the DNA. TRBV12-1 is annotated as a pseudogene. This CDR3 region has 16 residues. Here the CDR3 reads CASSSGTSVRTGELFF. CDR3 nucleotides: TGTGCCAGCAGCTCCGGGACTAGCGTTCGGACCGGGGAGCTGTTTTTT.

The V and J genes are TRBV25-1 and TRBJ1-6; no firm D call. There are 13 residues in the CDR3. The V gene's germline CDR1 is MGHDK and CDR2 SYGVNS. Trimming took off 6 bases at V and 10 bases at J, with 13 bases between the two ends. CDR3 sequence: CASREGGWSPLHF. Here the CDR3 DNA reads TGTGCCAGCAGGGAAGGTGGCTGGTCACCCCTCCACTTT.

The chain carries TRBV10-3 and TRBJ2-5; D is possibly TRBD2 (5 bases). The CDR3 consists of 12 residues. Trimming took off 5 bases at V and 5 bases at J, with 9 bases between the two ends. Germline-derived CDR1 and CDR2 are ENHRY and SYGVKD. This CDR3 is CAISILGETQYF. Written as DNA, the CDR3 is TGTGCCATCAGTATACTAGGGGAGACCCAGTACTTC.

The chain recombines TRBV21-1 with TRBJ2-7; the table's D call, TRBD2, was not checked against the DNA. TRBV21-1 is noted as a pseudogene. This CDR3 comprises 16 residues. The CDR3 nucleotides read TGTGCCAGCAGCAAAGATGGGGAGGGGGACTCCTACGAGCAGTACTTC. Protein product: CASSKDGEGDSYEQYF.

This sequence joins TRBV4-1 and TRBJ1-1, with TRBD1 as a possible D gene (5 bases). This CDR3 comprises 15 residues. V dropped 2 bases and J dropped 5 bases, with 15 bases sitting between them. Germline V gives CDR1 MGHRA, CDR2 YSYEKL. CDR3 bases: TGCGCCAGCAGCCAATTAGACAGAGCTGGGACTGAAGCTTTCTTT. Its translation is CASSQLDRAGTEAFF.

The rearrangement links TRBV14 to TRBJ1-1; a weak D match, TRBD1 (6 bases). The CDR3 sequence is 16 residues long. The V gene's germline CDR1 is SGHDN and CDR2 FVKESK. The V end was cut by 4 bases, the J end by 0 bases, with 15 bases between. CDR3 nucleotide sequence: TGTGCCAGCAGCCGGATTGGCAGGGGCATGAACACTGAAGCTTTCTTT. The encoded protein is CASSRIGRGMNTEAFF.

The chain's CDR3 is CASSEAPRGRMNEQFF. CDR3 sequence (DNA): TGTGCCAGCAGTGAAGCTCCCAGGGGGCGGATGAATGAGCAGTTCTTC. This chain links TRBV6-1 with TRBJ2-1; TRBD1 matches at 8 bases. After removal of 0 bases from V and 7 bases from J, the junction contained 8 bases not matched to a gene. The CDR3 is 16 residues long. Germline V gene lookup returns CDR1 MNHNS and CDR2 SASEGT.

The chain recombines TRBV6-5 with TRBJ1-1, with D possibly matching TRBD1 (6 bases). Per germline, CDR1 MNHEY and CDR2 SVGAGI. The length of the CDR3 is 12 residues. Trimming shortened V by 6 bases and J by 3 bases, and 8 bases separated the two germline ends. The CDR3 coding sequence is TGTGCCAGCAGGGACAGAGACACTGAAGCTTTCTTT. Translation: CASRDRDTEAFF.

V and J are TRBV24-1 and TRBJ1-1, with 9 bases fitting TRBD1. Trimming removed 3 bases from V and 1 base from J; junction bases left unmatched: 5. CDR3 length equals 16 residues. Germline values: CDR1 KGHDR, CDR2 SFDVKD. CDR3 residues: CATSDRQGQGNTEAFF. For the CDR3, the DNA is TGTGCCACCAGTGATAGACAGGGACAGGGGAACACTGAAGCTTTCTTT.

CDR3: CASSLDSTTPYGYTF. The CDR3 DNA reads as TGCGCCAGCAGCTTGGACAGCACCACCCCTTATGGCTACACCTTC. This chain uses TRBV5-1 with TRBJ1-2, with no clear D. The CDR3 is 15 amino acids. V gave up 0 bases and J gave up 5 bases, with 14 bases separating them. CDR1 and CDR2 (germline): SGHRS, YFSETQ.

This chain uses TRBV9 with TRBJ2-1; the match to TRBD2 covers 10 bases. CDR1 and CDR2 (germline): SGDLS, YYNGEE. V shed 0 bases, J shed 8 bases, and the junction held 5 bases outside the gene matches. This CDR3 has 15 amino acids. DNA of the CDR3: TGTGCCAGCAGCGTAGAGAGCGGGGGGGCATATGAGCAGTTCTTC. Translated: CASSVESGGAYEQFF. The whole variable domain, remainder taken from reference TRBV9 and TRBJ2-1, is DSGVTQTPKHLITATGQRVTLRCSPRSGDLSVYWYQQSLDQGLQFLIQYYNGEERAKGNILERFSAQQFPDLHSELNLSSLELGDSALYFCASSVESGGAYEQFFGPGTRLTVL.